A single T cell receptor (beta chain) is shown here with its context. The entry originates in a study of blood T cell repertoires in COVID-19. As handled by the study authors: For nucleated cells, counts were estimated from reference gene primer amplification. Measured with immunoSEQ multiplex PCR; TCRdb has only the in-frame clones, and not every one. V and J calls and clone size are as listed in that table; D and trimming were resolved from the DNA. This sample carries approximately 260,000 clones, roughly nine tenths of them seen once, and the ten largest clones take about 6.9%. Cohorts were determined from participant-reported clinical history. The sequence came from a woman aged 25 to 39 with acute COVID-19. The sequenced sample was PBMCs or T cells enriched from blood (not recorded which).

The CDR3 sequence is CASSIWGDRAVDEQFF. In nucleotides, the CDR3 is TGTGCCAGTAGTATTTGGGGGGACAGGGCCGTCGATGAGCAGTTCTTC. The chain has TRBV19 and TRBJ2-1; 9 bases agree with TRBD1. J gave up 8 bases and V 3 bases, and 11 bases lay outside the gene matches. The CDR3 spans 16 residues. Germline V gene data show CDR1 as LNHDA and CDR2 as SQIVND (reference sequence).